A single sample gave rise to the 5 T cell receptor beta chains below, sequenced in a study of technical replicates of blood from several donors. Profiling relied on immunoSEQ multiplex PCR, and the TCRdb table lists in-frame clones only, not all of them. The sample has approximately 73,000 clones; about 92% are singletons. The sequencing sample was made of T cells isolated from PBMCs. The receptors stem from a human donor in good health.

The V and J genes are TRBV11-3 and TRBJ2-7, with 9 positions matching TRBD2. The CDR3 sequence is 18 residues long. Looked up from germline, CDR1 is SGHNT and CDR2 is YENEEA. The V segment lost 3 bases and the J segment 1 base; nucleotides outside the gene matches: 13. The DNA for the CDR3 is TGTGCCAGCAGCTTCCTTGAGACTAGCGGATCCTATTCCTACGAGCAGTACTTC. This sequence encodes CASSFLETSGSYSYEQYF.

The chain carries TRBV27 and TRBJ2-2; 11 nucleotides match TRBD2. Trimming at V came to 5 bases and at J to 3 bases, leaving 8 bases not matched to a gene. CDR3 length: 17 residues. Germline V gene data show CDR1 as MNHEY and CDR2 as SMNVEV (reference sequence). The chain's CDR3 is CASSPSQTSGDTGELFF. CDR3 nucleotides: TGTGCCAGCAGTCCCTCCCAGACTAGCGGGGACACCGGGGAGCTGTTTTTT.

In its sample, this clone was seen once. CDR3 sequence: CASSFTSYEQYF. CDR3 DNA: TGTGCCAGCAGCTTTACTTCCTACGAGCAGTACTTC. J is TRBJ2-7 and V is TRBV7-9; D is undetermined. V lost 3 bases to trimming and J lost 1 base, with 4 bases between them. The CDR3 extends over 12 amino acids. In germline, CDR1 is SEHNR, CDR2 FQNEAQ (reference sequence). Combining the CDR3 with reference TRBV7-9 and TRBJ2-7 gives the whole variable domain DTGVSQNPRHKITKRGQNVTFRCDPISEHNRLYWYRQTLGQGPEFLTYFQNEAQLEKSRLLSDRFSAERPKGSFSTLEIQRTEQGDSAMYLCASSFTSYEQYFGPGTRLTVT.

This chain joins TRBV9 and TRBJ1-4, with D uncertain. The V end lost 0 bases, the J end lost 5 bases, and 5 bases lay between the germline ends. Germline assignment: CDR1 SGDLS and CDR2 YYNGEE. The CDR3 runs to 13 residues. CDR3 sequence: CASSVAENEKLFF. The CDR3 DNA reads TGTGCCAGCAGCGTAGCGGAGAATGAAAAACTGTTTTTT.

The table lists this clone with a few counts. The genes are TRBV7-6 and TRBJ2-7; tentative D call: TRBD2 (5 bases). This CDR3 is 15 amino acids long. V dropped 3 bases and J dropped 5 bases, with 17 bases sitting between them. CDR1 SGHVS and CDR2 FNYEAQ come from the germline V gene. In nucleotides, the CDR3 is TGTGCCAGCAGCTTCTCACCGGGGTTCGAAAACGAGCAGTACTTC. Translation: CASSFSPGFENEQYF.